These 24 T cell receptor beta chains originate from one sample sequenced in a study of OX40 agonist ivuxolimab in advanced cancers. Only in-frame clones appear in the TCRdb table, and some are missing; sequencing was by immunoSEQ multiplex PCR. Seen here are fewer than 20,000 clones, 70% to 90% observed once, and the top ten hold 3% to 4.5%. Sequencing used CD4+ or CD8+ T cells sorted from blood, obtained in a trial of the OX40 agonist ivuxolimab. The receptors were sampled from an adult with an advanced solid tumor such as melanoma, head and neck, liver or kidney cancer.

This chain links TRBV19 with TRBJ1-6, with D tentatively TRBD1 (5 bases). This CDR3 comprises 16 residues. Looked up from germline, CDR1 is LNHDA and CDR2 is SQIVND (reference sequence). V shed 5 bases and J shed 7 bases, with 18 bases lying between them. The CDR3 sequence is CASSVGPTRENSPLHF. CDR3 sequence (DNA): TGTGCCAGTAGTGTCGGGCCCACCAGGGAGAATTCACCCCTCCACTTT.

The chain is built from TRBV5-4 and TRBJ2-1, with 12 bases aligning to TRBD2. From germline, CDR1 is SGHNT and CDR2 YYREEE (reference sequence). This CDR3 region has 15 residues. J was trimmed by 8 bases and V by 1 base; bases with no gene match: 4. Here the CDR3 DNA reads TGTGCCAGCAGCTTGCGGCTAGCGGGGGGGGATGAGCAGTTCTTC. Translation gives CASSLRLAGGDEQFF.

The chain joins TRBV7-2 to TRBJ1-1; no reliable D call. The CDR3 has 15 residues. CDR1 is SGHTA, CDR2 FQGNSA, per germline. V was pared by 3 bases and J by 1 base, with 12 bases between. CDR3 residues: CASSFTPGSNTEAFF. Written as DNA, the CDR3 is TGTGCCAGCAGCTTCACGCCAGGATCGAACACTGAAGCTTTCTTT.

Of note for this clone: The DNA is left out, because the CDR3 cannot be placed on it with certainty; the CDR3 is given as TCRdb lists it. This chain joins TRBV11-2 and TRBJ2-3; TRBD2, the D gene given by the table, was not confirmed from the DNA. CDR1 is SGHAT and CDR2 is FQNNGV in the germline V gene. The CDR3 is 15 amino acids in total, end residues counted. CDR3 amino acids: CASSTSGVATDTQYF.

The CDR3 protein is CAWKRRLNTEAFF. Written as DNA, the CDR3 is TGTGCCTGGAAGCGGCGGTTGAACACTGAAGCTTTCTTT. V usage is TRBV30 and J usage is TRBJ1-1; D unclear. CDR1 and CDR2 from the germline V gene are GTSNPN and SVGIG (reference sequence). There are 13 residues in the CDR3. Trimming took 4 bases from V and 0 from J, leaving 9 bases between them.

The chain couples TRBV6-1 to TRBJ1-1; no firm D call. The CDR3 has 11 amino acids. The ends were cut back, 9 bases at V and 1 base at J, with 6 bases in the middle. Germline assignment: CDR1 MNHNS and CDR2 SASEGT. The DNA for the CDR3 is TGTGCCAGTGGTCCGAACACTGAAGCTTTCTTT. Amino acids: CASGPNTEAFF.

The count of this clone is one. V gene TRBV28 combines with J gene TRBJ2-3; D is unresolved. Trimming took 7 bases from V and 0 from J, leaving 14 bases between them. CDR1 and CDR2 (germline): MDHEN, SYDVKM. The CDR3 has 15 amino acids. CDR3: CASIVRGRSTDTQYF. The CDR3 nucleotides are TGTGCCAGCATCGTTCGAGGTAGAAGCACAGATACGCAGTATTTT.

The rearrangement joins TRBV27 to TRBJ2-1, with a tentative D call TRBD2 (7 bases). This CDR3 region has 15 residues. Germline loops: CDR1 MNHEY, CDR2 SMNVEV (reference sequence). The V and J ends lost 6 bases and 9 bases respectively, with 21 bases between them. In nucleotides, the CDR3 is TGTGCCAGCAGCCTTTCCGGGACATCGGGGGGTGAGCAGTTCTTC. Translation gives CASSLSGTSGGEQFF.

This chain connects TRBV27 to TRBJ2-5; no clear D gene. Germline V gene sequence: CDR1 MNHEY, CDR2 SMNVEV (reference sequence). The CDR3 sequence is 12 residues long. V was clipped by 4 bases and J by 0 bases, with 3 bases between them. The CDR3 loop is CASSYNQETQYF. The CDR3 nucleotides read TGTGCCAGCAGTTATAACCAAGAGACCCAGTACTTC.

This clone has more than one count but fewer than ten. The CDR3 DNA sequence: TGCGCCAGCAGCTTGAGCGGGATAGTACTTAATTCACCCCTCCACTTT. The encoded protein is CASSLSGIVLNSPLHF. This chain connects TRBV5-1 to TRBJ1-6; unclear D gene. Germline values: CDR1 SGHRS, CDR2 YFSETQ. Between the trimmed V and J ends, which lost 1 base and 6 bases, there was a span of 14 bases. This CDR3 contains 16 residues.

V usage is TRBV5-1 and J usage is TRBJ2-3; D may be TRBD1 (5 bases). This CDR3 contains 16 residues. The V gene lost 0 bases and the J gene lost 5 bases, with 16 bases spanning the gap. Germline CDR1 reads SGHRS; CDR2 reads YFSETQ. Here the CDR3 reads CASSLVLGTQGDTQYF. DNA for the CDR3: TGCGCCAGCAGCTTGGTCCTGGGAACGCAGGGAGATACGCAGTATTTT.

The chain recombines TRBV6-5 with TRBJ2-7, with 8 nucleotides matching TRBD1. The CDR3 totals 13 residues. V shed 6 bases, J shed 7 bases, and the junction held 8 bases outside the gene matches. Germline values: CDR1 MNHEY, CDR2 SVGAGI. The CDR3 loop reads CASRAQGAGEQYF. In nucleotides, the CDR3 is TGTGCCAGCAGAGCCCAGGGGGCGGGAGAGCAGTACTTC.

The chain is built from TRBV30 and TRBJ2-7; D is possibly TRBD1 (6 bases). Judging by the DNA end, TRBJ2-5 fits better; the J call may be wrong. Germline-derived CDR1 and CDR2 are GTSNPN and SVGIG (reference sequence). The CDR3 covers 14 residues. CDR3 amino acids: CAWSRRTVQETQYF. In DNA form, the CDR3 reads TGTGCCTGGAGTCGTCGGACAGTTCAAGAGACCCAGTACTTC.

The CDR3 spells CASSLGRMETQYF. The DNA for the CDR3 is TGTGCCAGCAGTTTAGGGAGAATGGAGACCCAGTACTTC. V usage is TRBV27 and J usage is TRBJ2-5; maybe TRBD2 (5 bases). Germline lookup yields CDR1 MNHEY and CDR2 SMNVEV (reference sequence). The V end was cut by 2 bases, the J end by 5 bases, with 9 bases between. The CDR3 loop spans 13 amino acids.

V and J are TRBV7-9 and TRBJ2-2; D possibly corresponds to TRBD1 (6 bases). The V and J ends lost 1 base and 4 bases respectively, with 13 bases between them. The CDR3 runs 16 residues. Germline CDR1 and CDR2: SEHNR and FQNEAQ (reference sequence). Here the CDR3 reads CASSLVPGAPTGELFF. For the CDR3, the DNA is TGTGCCAGCAGCTTAGTTCCAGGGGCGCCCACCGGGGAGCTGTTTTTT.

This clone was seen once. The V and J genes are TRBV6-5 and TRBJ1-4; TRBD1 matches 7 bases. Germline V gene sequence: CDR1 MNHEY, CDR2 SVGAGI. CDR3 size: 15 residues. V lost 0 bases and J lost 7; bases outside the gene matches: 5. The CDR3 reads CASSYSTGRSEKLFF. CDR3 coding DNA: TGTGCCAGCAGTTACTCGACAGGGAGGAGTGAAAAACTGTTTTTT.

The CDR3 reads CASSTEGSGDTQYF. CDR3 sequence (DNA): TGTGCCAGTAGTACCGAGGGGTCAGGAGATACGCAGTATTTT. This chain connects TRBV19 to TRBJ2-3; either TRBD1 or TRBD2 may fit D (5 bases each). The ends were cut back, 4 bases at V and 5 bases at J, with 13 bases in the middle. The CDR3 has 14 residues. CDR1 and CDR2 from the germline V gene are LNHDA and SQIVND (reference sequence).

The CDR3 spells CAWTSLYEQYF. CDR3 coding DNA: TGTGCCTGGACTAGCCTCTACGAGCAGTACTTC. The chain couples TRBV30 to TRBJ2-7, with D maybe TRBD2 (5 bases). V dropped 4 bases and J dropped 3 bases, with 7 bases sitting between them. The CDR3 extends over 11 amino acids. Germline lookup yields CDR1 GTSNPN and CDR2 SVGIG (reference sequence).

CDR3 DNA: TGTGCCAGCAGCTCTCGGGGGGACAATCAGCCCCAGCATTTT. It yields the protein CASSSRGDNQPQHF. The chain carries TRBV11-2 and TRBJ1-5; possibly TRBD1 for D (5 bases). Germline CDR1 reads SGHAT; CDR2 reads FQNNGV. V shed 4 bases and J shed 3 bases, with 10 bases lying between them. This CDR3 contains 14 residues.

J is TRBJ2-3 and V is TRBV9, with D perhaps assigned TRBD1 or TRBD2 (7 bases each). CDR3 length equals 14 residues. Germline CDR1 is SGDLS and CDR2 is YYNGEE. The V end was cut by 4 bases, the J end by 5 bases, with 14 bases between. The CDR3 DNA sequence: TGTGCCAGCAGCCCCTCAGGGGGGGGAGATACGCAGTATTTT. Amino acids: CASSPSGGGDTQYF.

The rearrangement links TRBV23-1 to TRBJ1-4; tentatively, D is TRBD1 (5 bases). TRBV23-1 is an ORF; its function is uncertain. CDR3 size: 17 residues. V was shortened by 0 bases and J by 5 bases, with 16 bases between the two germline ends. The CDR3 loop is CASSQSRATVQNEKLFF. The CDR3, as DNA: TGCGCCAGCAGTCAATCAAGGGCGACAGTTCAGAATGAAAAACTGTTTTTT.

This chain uses TRBV10-3 with TRBJ2-3; 8 bases map to TRBD2. The germline V gene has CDR1 ENHRY and CDR2 SYGVKD. This CDR3 spans 18 amino acids. Trimming cost V 6 bases and J 2 bases; bases outside gene matches: 16. The CDR3 DNA follows: TGTGCCATCAGGCCCGGGCCTAGCGGGCGAACCTCCACAGATACGCAGTATTTT. It is translated as CAIRPGPSGRTSTDTQYF.

The rearrangement joins TRBV4-1 to TRBJ2-7; 7 bases are a match to TRBD1. The germline CDR1 and CDR2 sequences are MGHRA and YSYEKL. V lost 4 bases to trimming and J lost 8 bases; unmatched junction nucleotides: 14. This CDR3 contains 15 residues. The CDR3 reads CASSPMGQLSYQQYF. The CDR3 nucleotides read TGCGCCAGCAGCCCCATGGGACAGCTTTCTTATCAGCAGTACTTC.

The rearrangement uses TRBV28 and TRBJ2-5; D unclear. V lost 7 bases and J lost 3, with 15 bases in between. This CDR3 has 14 residues. Germline V gives CDR1 MDHEN, CDR2 SYDVKM. The CDR3 DNA is TGTGCCAGCACCCCGGGCAGCGAGAAAGAGACCCAGTACTTC. Protein: CASTPGSEKETQYF. The full variable domain, in which reference TRBV28 and TRBJ2-5 provide the parts outside the CDR3, is DVKVTQSSRYLVKRTGEKVFLECVQDMDHENMFWYRQDPGLGLRLIYFSYDVKMKEKGDIPEGYSVSREKKERFSLILESASTNQTSMYLCASTPGSEKETQYFGPGTRLLVL.